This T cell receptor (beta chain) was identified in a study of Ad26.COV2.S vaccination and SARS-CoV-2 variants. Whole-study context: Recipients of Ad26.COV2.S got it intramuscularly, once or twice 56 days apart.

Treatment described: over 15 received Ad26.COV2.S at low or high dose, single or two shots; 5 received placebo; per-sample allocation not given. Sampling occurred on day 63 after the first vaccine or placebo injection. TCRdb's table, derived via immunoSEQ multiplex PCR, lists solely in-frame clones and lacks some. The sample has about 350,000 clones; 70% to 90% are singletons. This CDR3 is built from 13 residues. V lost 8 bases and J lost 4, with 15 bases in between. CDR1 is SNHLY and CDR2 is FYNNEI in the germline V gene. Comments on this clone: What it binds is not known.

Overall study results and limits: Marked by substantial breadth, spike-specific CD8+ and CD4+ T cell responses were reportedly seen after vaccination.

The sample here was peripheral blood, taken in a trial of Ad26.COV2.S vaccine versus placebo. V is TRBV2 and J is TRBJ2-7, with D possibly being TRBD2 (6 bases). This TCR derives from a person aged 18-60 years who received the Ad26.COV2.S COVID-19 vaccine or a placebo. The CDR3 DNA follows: TGTGCCAGCGGGAGGAGAACCAGGTACGAGCAGTACTTC. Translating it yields CASGRRTRYEQYF.